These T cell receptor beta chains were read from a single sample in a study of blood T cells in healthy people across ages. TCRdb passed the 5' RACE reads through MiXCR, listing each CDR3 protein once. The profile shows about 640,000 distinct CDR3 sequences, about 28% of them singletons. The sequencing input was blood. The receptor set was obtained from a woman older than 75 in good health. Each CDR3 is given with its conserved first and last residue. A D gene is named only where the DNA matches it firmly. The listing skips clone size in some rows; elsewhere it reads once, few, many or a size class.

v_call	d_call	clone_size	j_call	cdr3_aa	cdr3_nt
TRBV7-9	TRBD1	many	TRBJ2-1	CASSPGQADEQFF	TGTGCCAGCAGCCCGGGACAGGCGGATGAGCAGTTCTTC
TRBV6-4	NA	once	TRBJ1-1	CASSDPPRGWDTEAFF	TGTGCCAGCAGTGACCCCCCCCGGGGGTGGGACACTGAAGCTTTCTTT
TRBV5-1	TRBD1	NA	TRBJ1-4	CASSPAGTGSEKLFF	TGCGCCAGCAGTCCTGCCGGGACAGGGAGTGAAAAACTGTTTTTT
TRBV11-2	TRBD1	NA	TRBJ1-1	CASSWGQQSTEAFF	TGTGCCAGCAGCTGGGGACAGCAGAGCACTGAAGCTTTCTTT
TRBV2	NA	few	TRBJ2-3	CASSDRATSTDTQYF	TGTGCCAGCAGTGACCGGGCAACTAGCACAGATACGCAGTATTTT
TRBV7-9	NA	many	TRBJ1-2	CASSGYGYTF	TGTGCCAGCAGCGGCTATGGCTACACCTTC
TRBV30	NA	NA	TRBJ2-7	CAWSVARQSEQYF	TGTGCCTGGAGTGTAGCAAGGCAGTCCGAGCAGTACTTC
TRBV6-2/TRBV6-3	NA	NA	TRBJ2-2	CASTEGLVTGELFF	TGTGCCAGCACCGAGGGGCTAGTTACCGGGGAGCTGTTTTTT
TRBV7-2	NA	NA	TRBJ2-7	CASSVGGGSGTGVMTYEQYF	TGTGCCAGCAGCGTAGGCGGTGGGAGTGGGACGGGAGTTATGACCTACGAGCAGTACTTC
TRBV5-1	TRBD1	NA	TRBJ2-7	CASSWSTGDSYEQYF	TGCGCCAGCAGCTGGTCTACAGGGGACTCCTACGAGCAGTACTTC
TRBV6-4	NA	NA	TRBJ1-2	CASPYGYTF	TGTGCCAGCCCCTATGGCTACACCTTC
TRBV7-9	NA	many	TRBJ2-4	CASSLDGTLAKNIQYF	TGTGCCAGCAGCTTAGACGGGACCTTAGCCAAAAACATTCAGTACTTC
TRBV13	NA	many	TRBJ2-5	CASSLSSGEEETQYF	TGTGCCAGCAGCTTATCGTCAGGCGAAGAAGAGACCCAGTACTTC
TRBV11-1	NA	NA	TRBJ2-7	CASSFGPAGYEQYF	TGTGCCAGCAGCTTCGGGCCGGCCGGGTACGAGCAGTACTTC
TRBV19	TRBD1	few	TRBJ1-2	CATPTGLGGYTF	TGTGCCACCCCGACAGGGCTGGGTGGCTACACCTTC
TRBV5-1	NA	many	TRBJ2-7	CASSLGRDAYEQYF	TGCGCCAGCAGCTTGGGCAGGGATGCCTACGAGCAGTACTTC
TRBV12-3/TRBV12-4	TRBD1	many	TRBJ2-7	CASSLVNDRALDEQYF	TGTGCCAGCAGTCTCGTAAACGACAGGGCTCTCGACGAGCAGTACTTC
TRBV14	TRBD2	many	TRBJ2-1	CASSQTAGGVYNEQFF	TGTGCCAGCAGCCAAACAGCGGGGGGGGTCTACAATGAGCAGTTCTTC
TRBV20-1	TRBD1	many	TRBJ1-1	CSALQGTEAFF	TGCAGTGCTTTACAGGGGACTGAAGCTTTCTTT
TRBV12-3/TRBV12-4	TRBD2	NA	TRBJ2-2	CASSYMTSGGPGELFF	TGTGCCAGCAGTTATATGACTAGCGGGGGGCCCGGGGAGCTGTTTTTT
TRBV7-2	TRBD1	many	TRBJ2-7	CASSLNPGGHYEQYF	TGTGCCAGCAGCTTAAATCCAGGGGGACACTACGAGCAGTACTTC
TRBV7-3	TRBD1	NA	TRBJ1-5	CASSWTGGGQPQHF	TGTGCCAGCAGCTGGACAGGGGGGGGTCAGCCCCAGCATTTT
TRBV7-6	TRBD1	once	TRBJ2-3	CASSPTGGMTDTQYF	TGTGCCAGCAGCCCGACAGGGGGCATGACAGATACGCAGTATTTT
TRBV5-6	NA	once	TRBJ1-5	CASRPPVGGMQPQHF	TGTGCCAGCAGACCACCGGTGGGGGGGATGCAGCCCCAGCATTTT
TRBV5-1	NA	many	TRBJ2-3	CASSSAGWQRGDTQYF	TGCGCCAGCAGCTCCGCAGGCTGGCAGCGAGGAGATACGCAGTATTTT
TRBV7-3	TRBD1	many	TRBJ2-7	CASSLTRGSYEQYF	TGTGCCAGCAGCTTAACCAGGGGGTCCTACGAGCAGTACTTC
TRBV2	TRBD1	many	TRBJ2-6	CASSETGAGANVLTF	TGTGCCAGCAGTGAGACAGGGGCCGGGGCCAACGTCCTGACTTTC
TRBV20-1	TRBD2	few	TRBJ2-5	CSARVVASGGRAAQYF	TGCAGTGCTAGAGTTGTGGCTAGCGGGGGGCGAGCGGCCCAGTACTTC
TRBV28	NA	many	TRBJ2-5	CASNLRGGESPKTQYF	TGTGCCAGCAACCTCAGGGGAGGGGAGTCCCCGAAGACCCAGTACTTC
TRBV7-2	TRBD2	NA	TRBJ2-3	CASSSGLAGNTDTQYF	TGTGCCAGCAGCTCCGGACTAGCGGGGAACACAGATACGCAGTATTTT
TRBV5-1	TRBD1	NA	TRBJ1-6	CASSLDPGQIYSPLHF	TGCGCCAGCAGCCTAGATCCGGGACAGATCTATTCACCCCTCCACTTT
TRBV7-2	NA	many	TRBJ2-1	CASSLGEAGRLRRVYNEQFF	TGTGCCAGCAGCTTAGGTGAGGCAGGGAGGCTTCGAAGGGTCTACAATGAGCAGTTCTTC
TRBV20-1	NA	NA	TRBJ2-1	CSASRYNEQFF	TGCAGTGCTAGTCGCTACAATGAGCAGTTCTTC
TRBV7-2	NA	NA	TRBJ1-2	CASIPFGGTNYGYTF	TGTGCCAGCATCCCCTTTGGAGGGACTAACTATGGCTACACCTTC
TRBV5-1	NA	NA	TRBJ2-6	CASSLSRMTEGANVLTF	TGCGCCAGCAGCTTGAGCCGGATGACGGAGGGGGCCAACGTCCTGACTTTC
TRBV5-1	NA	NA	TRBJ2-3	CASSLARVPNTQYF	TGCGCCAGCAGCCTAGCTAGAGTCCCCAATACGCAGTATTTT
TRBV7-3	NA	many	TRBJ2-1	CASSRVTVSSYNEQFF	TGTGCCAGCAGCCGAGTGACAGTCAGCTCCTACAATGAGCAGTTCTTC
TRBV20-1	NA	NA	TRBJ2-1	CSALLWDTYNEQFF	TGCAGTGCTCTCCTATGGGACACCTACAATGAGCAGTTCTTC
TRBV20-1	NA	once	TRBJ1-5	CSAREGGAQPQHF	TGCAGTGCTAGAGAGGGGGGGGCTCAGCCCCAGCATTTT
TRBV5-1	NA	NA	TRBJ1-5	CASSLIGATNQPQHF	TGCGCCAGCAGCTTGATCGGGGCCACCAATCAGCCCCAGCATTTT
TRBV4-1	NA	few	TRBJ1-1	CASSHGGGWAEAFF	TGCGCCAGCAGCCACGGTGGAGGGTGGGCTGAAGCTTTCTTT
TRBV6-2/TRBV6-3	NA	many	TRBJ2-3	CASSYDTGWSDTQYF	TGTGCCAGCAGTTACGACACAGGATGGTCAGATACGCAGTATTTT
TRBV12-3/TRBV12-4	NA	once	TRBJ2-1	CASSSLGRGSYNEQFF	TGTGCCAGCAGTTCTCTCGGAAGGGGCTCCTACAATGAGCAGTTCTTC
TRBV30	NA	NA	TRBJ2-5	CAWSTGFGETQYF	TGTGCCTGGAGTACGGGGTTCGGGGAGACCCAGTACTTC
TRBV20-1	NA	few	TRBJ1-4	CSARPNGPTNEKLFF	TGCAGTGCTAGACCCAACGGTCCAACTAATGAAAAACTGTTTTTT
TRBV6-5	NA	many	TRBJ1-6	CASRSGSSYNSPLHF	TGTGCCAGCCGCTCAGGCAGCTCCTATAATTCACCCCTCCACTTT
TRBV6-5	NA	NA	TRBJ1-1	CASKRSKNTEAFF	TGTGCCAGCAAGCGATCGAAGAACACTGAAGCTTTCTTT
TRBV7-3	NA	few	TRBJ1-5	CASSFGQLSNQPQHF	TGTGCCAGCAGCTTCGGACAGCTTAGCAATCAGCCCCAGCATTTT
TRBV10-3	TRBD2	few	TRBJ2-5	CAISEAGPYNEQYF	TGTGCCATCAGTGAAGCGGGGCCGTACAATGAGCAGTACTTC
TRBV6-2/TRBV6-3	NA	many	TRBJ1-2	CASSLGTAGYTF	TGTGCCAGCAGTCTCGGGACCGCAGGCTACACCTTC
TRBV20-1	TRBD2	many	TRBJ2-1	CSAGDLAGGFHEQFF	TGCAGTGCTGGAGACCTAGCGGGGGGTTTCCATGAGCAGTTCTTC
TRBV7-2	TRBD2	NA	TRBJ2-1	CASSLRAGGLDEQFF	TGTGCCAGCAGCTTAAGAGCGGGGGGGCTGGATGAGCAGTTCTTC
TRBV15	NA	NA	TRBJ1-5	CATSRGGRDNQPQHF	TGTGCCACCAGCAGAGGGGGGAGGGACAATCAGCCCCAGCATTTT
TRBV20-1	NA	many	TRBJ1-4	CSVPDRTATNEKLFF	TGCAGTGTCCCTGACAGGACCGCAACTAATGAAAAACTGTTTTTT
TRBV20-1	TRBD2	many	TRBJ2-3	CSARPGGAADTQYF	TGCAGTGCTAGGCCCGGGGGGGCGGCAGATACGCAGTATTTT
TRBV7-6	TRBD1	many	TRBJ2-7	CASSLSGGRYEQYF	TGTGCCAGCAGCTTATCAGGGGGACGCTACGAGCAGTACTTC
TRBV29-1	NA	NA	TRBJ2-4	CSVEQRVNERYF	TGCAGCGTTGAACAACGGGTAAACGAGCGGTACTTC
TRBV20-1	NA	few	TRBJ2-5	CSARYEVAIGETQYF	TGCAGTGCTAGATACGAGGTAGCGATCGGAGAGACCCAGTACTTC
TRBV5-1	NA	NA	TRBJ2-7	CASEGGDVPSYEQYF	TGCGCCAGCGAGGGGGGGGACGTGCCATCCTACGAGCAGTACTTC